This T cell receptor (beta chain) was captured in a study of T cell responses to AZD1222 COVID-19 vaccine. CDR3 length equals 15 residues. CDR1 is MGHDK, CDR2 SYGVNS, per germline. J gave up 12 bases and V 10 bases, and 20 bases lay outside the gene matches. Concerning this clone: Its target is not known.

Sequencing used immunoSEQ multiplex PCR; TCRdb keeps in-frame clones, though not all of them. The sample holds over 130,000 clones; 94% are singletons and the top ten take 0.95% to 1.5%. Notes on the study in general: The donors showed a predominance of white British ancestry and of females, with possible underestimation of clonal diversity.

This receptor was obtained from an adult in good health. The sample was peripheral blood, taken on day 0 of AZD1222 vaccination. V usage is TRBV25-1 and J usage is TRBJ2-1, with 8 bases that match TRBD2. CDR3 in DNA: TGTGCCACCGTACAACCGGGACTAGAGTTTCCTAGGCAGTTCTTC. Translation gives CATVQPGLEFPRQFF.